This T cell receptor (beta chain) was obtained from a study of cytomegalovirus exposure and HLA in healthy donors. The PCR was carried out with 60 Vbeta primers and 13 Jbeta primers. In the source study's methods: In a later analysis, about 11 million of approximately 80 million unique beta chains occurred in at least two donors. This table comes from immunoSEQ multiplex PCR, and its TCRdb copy is limited to in-frame clones, with some not included. The DNA gave D and trimming, while V, J and clone size come from that table. The repertoire includes 35,000 to 50,000 clones, roughly 60% of them detected once, and roughly 8.7% sits in the top ten. As regards this clone: The conserved phenylalanine or tryptophan is not found at the CDR3 terminus, so this likely reflects a read error.

The V and J ends lost 5 bases and 1 base, in that order; junction bases with no gene match: 7. CDR3 size: 15 residues. CDR1 and CDR2 from the germline V gene are MDHEN and SYDVKM. The source material was PBMCs. This chain links TRBV28 with TRBJ1-1; 7 bases fit TRBD1. The sequence was collected from a human donor in good health. The CDR3 is CASSKRQGWNTEAFL. The CDR3 bases are TGTGCCAGCAGTAAAAGACAGGGTTGGAACACTGAAGCTTTCCTT.